These 5 T cell receptor beta chains were sequenced from one sample in a study of blood T cell repertoires in COVID-19. The repertoire was sequenced with immunoSEQ multiplex PCR; TCRdb's copy has only in-frame clones and lacks some. The sample includes roughly 140,000 clones, roughly four fifths of them seen just once. Material: peripheral blood. The receptors shown here come from a woman at least 80 years old with acute or convalescent COVID-19.

This rearrangement joins TRBV5-1 to TRBJ2-3; TRBD2 aligns across 12 bases. Per the germline V gene, CDR1 is SGHRS and CDR2 is YFSETQ. The CDR3 loop spans 16 amino acids. Trimming cost V 3 bases and J 3 bases; bases outside gene matches: 5. CDR3 region: CASSWASGGGTDTQYF. CDR3 sequence (DNA): TGCGCCAGCAGCTGGGCTAGCGGGGGGGGGACAGATACGCAGTATTTT.

The chain recombines TRBV7-9 with TRBJ2-2, with 11 bases matching TRBD1. Germline trimming cut 2 bases from V and 5 bases from J; bases unmatched to any gene: 10. The V gene's germline CDR1 is SEHNR and CDR2 FQNEAQ (reference sequence). The CDR3 is 18 residues long. The CDR3 sequence is CASSLRVGQGARTGELFF. CDR3 DNA sequence: TGTGCCAGCAGCTTAAGAGTCGGACAGGGGGCGCGAACCGGGGAGCTGTTTTTT.

The chain links TRBV7-2 to TRBJ1-1, with a weak D call TRBD1 (6 bases). This CDR3 is built from 16 residues. V was shortened by 2 bases and J by 3 bases, with 16 bases between the two germline ends. The V gene's germline CDR1 is SGHTA and CDR2 FQGNSA. The CDR3 DNA sequence: TGTGCCAGCAGCTTAAGTCTAAGGGGGACGGACACTGAAGCTTTCTTT. Translated, it gives CASSLSLRGTDTEAFF.

The chain has TRBV6-5 and TRBJ1-1; D is unresolved. With 2 bases removed from V and 1 base from J, the gap between germline ends came to 8 bases. This CDR3 has 14 amino acids. Germline CDR1 is MNHEY and CDR2 is SVGAGI. The CDR3 nucleotides read TGTGCCAGCAGTTACAGAGGGTCGAACACTGAAGCTTTCTTT. Its translation is CASSYRGSNTEAFF.

This CDR3 is CASRAGVPNTGELFF. The CDR3 DNA sequence: TGCGCCAGCAGAGCAGGGGTCCCAAACACCGGGGAGCTGTTTTTT. V is TRBV5-1 and J is TRBJ2-2, with a weak D call TRBD1 (6 bases). Germline V gives CDR1 SGHRS, CDR2 YFSETQ. V was trimmed by 5 bases and J by 2 bases, leaving 13 bases between them. The CDR3 covers 15 residues.